These T cell receptor beta chains were read from a single sample in a study of OX40 agonist ivuxolimab in advanced cancers. Measured with immunoSEQ multiplex PCR; TCRdb has only the in-frame clones, and not every one. The sample records about 160,000 clones, 94% being singletons. The source material was CD4+ or CD8+ T cells sorted from blood, sampled in a trial of the OX40 agonist ivuxolimab. Receptors were obtained from an adult with an advanced solid tumor such as melanoma, head and neck, liver or kidney cancer. CDR3s include the opening cysteine and the closing phenylalanine or tryptophan. Some rows have no size entry. The others give once, few or many, or a class for an expanded clone.

V gene | clone size | CDR3 protein
TRBV7-9 | NA | CASSFGQGDTEAFF
TRBV7-2 | NA | CASSPRLAGPTREETQYF
TRBV11-2 | NA | CASSPTGGRSTGNTIYF
TRBV30 | NA | CAWGQGAGQPQHF
TRBV5-1 | NA | CASSLAGEAPLHF
TRBV18 | NA | CASSPPGLAGVETQYF
TRBV6-1 | NA | CASSEAGQGGGNTIYF
TRBV5-1 | once | CASSSTGRSGTYEQYF
TRBV4-2 | NA | CASSPGTSGRYNEQFF
TRBV5-1 | once | CASSVTGGENTEAFF
TRBV5-1 | NA | CASSPLGASRAVRAYEQYF
TRBV28 | once | CASSTGVYGYTF
TRBV18 | NA | CASSPEAGVSYNEQFF
TRBV28 | NA | CASSPSDFYGYTF
TRBV28 | NA | CASSLLDKSTEAFF